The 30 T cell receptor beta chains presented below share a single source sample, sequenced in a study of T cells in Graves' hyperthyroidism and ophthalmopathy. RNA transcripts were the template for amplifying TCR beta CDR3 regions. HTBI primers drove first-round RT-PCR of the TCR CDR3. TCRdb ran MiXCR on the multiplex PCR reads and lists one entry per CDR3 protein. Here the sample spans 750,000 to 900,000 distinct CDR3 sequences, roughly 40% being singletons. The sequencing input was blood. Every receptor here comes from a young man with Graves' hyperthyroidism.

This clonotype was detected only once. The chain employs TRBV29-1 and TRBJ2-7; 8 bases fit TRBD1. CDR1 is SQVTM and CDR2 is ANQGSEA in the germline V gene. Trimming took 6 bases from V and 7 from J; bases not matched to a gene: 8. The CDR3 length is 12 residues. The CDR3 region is CSVGRGLGEQYF. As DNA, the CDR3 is TGCAGCGTGGGCAGGGGGCTGGGGGAGCAGTACTTC.

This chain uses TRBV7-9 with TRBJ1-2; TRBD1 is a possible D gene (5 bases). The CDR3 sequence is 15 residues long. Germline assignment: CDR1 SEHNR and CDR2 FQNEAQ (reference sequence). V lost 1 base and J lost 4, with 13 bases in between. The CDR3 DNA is TGTGCCAGCAGCTTAGTGGGGCTAAGCTCCTATGGCTACACCTTC. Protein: CASSLVGLSSYGYTF.

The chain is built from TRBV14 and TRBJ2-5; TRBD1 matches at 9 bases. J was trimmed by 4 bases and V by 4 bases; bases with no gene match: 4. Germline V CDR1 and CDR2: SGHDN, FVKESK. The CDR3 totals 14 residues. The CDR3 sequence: CASSPPGQGETQYF. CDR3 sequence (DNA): TGTGCCAGCAGCCCTCCGGGACAGGGAGAGACCCAGTACTTC.

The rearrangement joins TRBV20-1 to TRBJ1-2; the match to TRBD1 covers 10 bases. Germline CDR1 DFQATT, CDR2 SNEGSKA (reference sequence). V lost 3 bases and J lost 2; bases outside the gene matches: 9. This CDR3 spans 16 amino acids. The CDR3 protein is CSASRTGGPKNYGYTF. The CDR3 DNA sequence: TGCAGTGCTAGCCGGACAGGGGGGCCTAAGAACTATGGCTACACCTTC.

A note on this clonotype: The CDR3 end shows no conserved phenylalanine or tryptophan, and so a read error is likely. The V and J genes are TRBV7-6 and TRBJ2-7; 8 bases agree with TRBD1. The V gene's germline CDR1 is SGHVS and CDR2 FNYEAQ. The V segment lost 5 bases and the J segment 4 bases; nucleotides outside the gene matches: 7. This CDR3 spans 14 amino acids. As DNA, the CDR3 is TGTGCCAGCAGCCCGACAGGGGTGGTGTACGAGCAGTACCTC. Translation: CASSPTGVVYEQYL.

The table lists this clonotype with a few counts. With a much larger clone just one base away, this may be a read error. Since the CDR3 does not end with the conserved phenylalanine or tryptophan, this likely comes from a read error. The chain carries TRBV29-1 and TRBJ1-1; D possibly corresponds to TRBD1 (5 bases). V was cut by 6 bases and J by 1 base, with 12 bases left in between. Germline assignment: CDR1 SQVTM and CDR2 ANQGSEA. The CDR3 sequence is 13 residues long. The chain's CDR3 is CSVRGRENTEAFL. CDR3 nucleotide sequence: TGCAGCGTGAGGGGCCGGGAGAACACTGAAGCTTTCCTT.

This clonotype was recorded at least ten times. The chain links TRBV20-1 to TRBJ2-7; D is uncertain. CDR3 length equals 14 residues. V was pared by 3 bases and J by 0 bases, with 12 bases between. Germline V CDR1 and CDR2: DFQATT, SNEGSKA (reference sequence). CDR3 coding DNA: TGCAGTGCTAGTGGTACAGCCCTCTCCTACGAGCAGTACTTC. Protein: CSASGTALSYEQYF.

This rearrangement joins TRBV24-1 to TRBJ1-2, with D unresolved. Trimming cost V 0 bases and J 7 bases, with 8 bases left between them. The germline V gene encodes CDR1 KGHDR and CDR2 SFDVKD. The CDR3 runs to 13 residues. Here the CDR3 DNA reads TGTGCCACCAGTGATTTGGGATCCGGTGGCTACACCTTC. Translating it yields CATSDLGSGGYTF.

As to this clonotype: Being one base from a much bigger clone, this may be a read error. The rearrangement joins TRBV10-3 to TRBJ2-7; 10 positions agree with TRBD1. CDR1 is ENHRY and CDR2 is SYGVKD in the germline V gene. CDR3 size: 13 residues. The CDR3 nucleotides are TGTTCCATCAGGGACAGGGGAAAAGGCGAGCAGTACTTC. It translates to CSIRDRGKGEQYF.

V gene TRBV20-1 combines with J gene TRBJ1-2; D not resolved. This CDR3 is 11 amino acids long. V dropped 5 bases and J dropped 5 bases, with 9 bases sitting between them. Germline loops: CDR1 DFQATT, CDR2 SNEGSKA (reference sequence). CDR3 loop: CSAVQQYGYTF. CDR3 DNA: TGCAGTGCTGTCCAACAGTATGGCTACACCTTC.

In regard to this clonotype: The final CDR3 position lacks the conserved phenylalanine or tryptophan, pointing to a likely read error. The DNA for the CDR3 is TGTGCCAGCAGCGAGGGGACGTCCCCCTACGAGCAGTACCTC. It specifies CASSEGTSPYEQYL. The V gene is TRBV9, the J gene TRBJ2-7; D tentatively fits TRBD1 or TRBD2 (5 bases each). V lost 3 bases and J lost 2, with 12 bases in between. Germline CDR1 is SGDLS and CDR2 is YYNGEE. The CDR3 is made up of 14 amino acids.

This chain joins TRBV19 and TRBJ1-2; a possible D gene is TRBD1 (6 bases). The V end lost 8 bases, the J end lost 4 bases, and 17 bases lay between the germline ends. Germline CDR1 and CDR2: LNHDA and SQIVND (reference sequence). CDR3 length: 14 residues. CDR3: CASARQGTSYGYTF. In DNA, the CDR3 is TGTGCCAGTGCTCGGCAGGGGACCTCCTATGGCTACACCTTC.

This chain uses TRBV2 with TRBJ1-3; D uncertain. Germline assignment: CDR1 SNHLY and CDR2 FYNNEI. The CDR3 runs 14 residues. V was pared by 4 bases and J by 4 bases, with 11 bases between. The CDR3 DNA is TGTGCCAGCAGTGCCTCCGACTTCGGAAACACCATATATTTT. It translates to CASSASDFGNTIYF.

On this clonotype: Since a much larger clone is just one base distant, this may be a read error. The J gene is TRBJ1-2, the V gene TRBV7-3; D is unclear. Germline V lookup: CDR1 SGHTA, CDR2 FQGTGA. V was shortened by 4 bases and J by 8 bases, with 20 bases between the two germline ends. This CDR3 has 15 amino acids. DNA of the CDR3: TGTGCCAGCAGCTCACTTGGGAGGGATTCGGACGGCTACACCTTC. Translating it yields CASSSLGRDSDGYTF. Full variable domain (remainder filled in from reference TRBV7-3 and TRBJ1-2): GAGVSQTPSNKVTEKGKYVELRCDPISGHTALYWYRQSLGQGPEFLIYFQGTGAADDSGLPNDRFFAVRPEGSVSTLKIQRTERGDSAVYLCASSSLGRDSDGYTFGSGTRLTVV.

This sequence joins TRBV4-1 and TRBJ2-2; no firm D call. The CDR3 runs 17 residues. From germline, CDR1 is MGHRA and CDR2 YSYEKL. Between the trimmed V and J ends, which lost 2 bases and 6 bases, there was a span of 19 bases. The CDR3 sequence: CASSQLTAPTAAGELFF. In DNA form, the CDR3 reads TGCGCCAGCAGCCAACTTACAGCCCCTACGGCGGCCGGGGAGCTGTTTTTT.

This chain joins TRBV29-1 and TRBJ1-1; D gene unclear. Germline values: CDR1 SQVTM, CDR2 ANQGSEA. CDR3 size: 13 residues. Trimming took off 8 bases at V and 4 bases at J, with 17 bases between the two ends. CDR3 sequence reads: CSLDLQDFTEAFF. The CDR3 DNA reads TGCAGCTTAGACCTCCAGGATTTCACTGAAGCTTTCTTT. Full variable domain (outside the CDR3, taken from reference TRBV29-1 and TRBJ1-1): SAVISQKPSRDICQRGTSLTIQCQVDSQVTMMFWYRQQPGQSLTLIATANQGSEATYESGFVIDKFPISRPNLTFSTLTVSNMSPEDSSIYLCSLDLQDFTEAFFGQGTRLTVV.

For the CDR3, the DNA is TGCGCCAGCAGCCCAGATGGGGTACTGCAGCCCCAGCATTTT. It codes for CASSPDGVLQPQHF. This chain connects TRBV4-3 to TRBJ1-5; D remains unclear. Germline CDR1 and CDR2: LGHNA and YSLEER. The CDR3 has 14 residues. Trimming shortened V by 4 bases and J by 7 bases, and 14 bases separated the two germline ends.

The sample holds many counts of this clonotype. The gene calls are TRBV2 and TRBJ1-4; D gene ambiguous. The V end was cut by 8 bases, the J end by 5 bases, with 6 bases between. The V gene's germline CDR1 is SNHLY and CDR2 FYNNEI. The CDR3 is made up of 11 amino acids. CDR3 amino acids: CASEENEKLFF. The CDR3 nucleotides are TGTGCCAGCGAGGAAAATGAAAAACTGTTTTTT.

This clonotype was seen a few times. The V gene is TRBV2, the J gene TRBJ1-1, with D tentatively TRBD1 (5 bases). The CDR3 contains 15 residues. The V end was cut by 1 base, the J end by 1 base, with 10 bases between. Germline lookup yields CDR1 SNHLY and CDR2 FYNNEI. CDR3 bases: TGTGCCAGCAGTGAAGATCAGGGCGAGAACACTGAAGCTTTCTTT. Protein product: CASSEDQGENTEAFF.

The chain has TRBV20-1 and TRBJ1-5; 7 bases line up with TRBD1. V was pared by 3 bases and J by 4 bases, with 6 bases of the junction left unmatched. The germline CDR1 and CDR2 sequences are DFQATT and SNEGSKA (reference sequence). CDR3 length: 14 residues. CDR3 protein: CSAREGAGNQPQHF. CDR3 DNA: TGCAGTGCTAGGGAGGGGGCCGGTAATCAGCCCCAGCATTTT.

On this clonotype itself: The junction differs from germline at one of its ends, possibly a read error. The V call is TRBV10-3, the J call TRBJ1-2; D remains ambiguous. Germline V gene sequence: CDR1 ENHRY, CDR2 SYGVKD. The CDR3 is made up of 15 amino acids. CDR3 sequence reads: CASSYSKGNYYGYTF. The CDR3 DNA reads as TGTGCCAGCAGTTACTCGAAAGGGAATTACTATGGCTACACCTTC.

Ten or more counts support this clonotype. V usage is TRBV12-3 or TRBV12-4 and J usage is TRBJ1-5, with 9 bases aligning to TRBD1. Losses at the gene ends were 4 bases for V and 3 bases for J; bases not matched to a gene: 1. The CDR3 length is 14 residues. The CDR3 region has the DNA TGTGCCAGCAGTTGGACAGGGGACAATCAGCCCCAGCATTTT. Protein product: CASSWTGDNQPQHF.

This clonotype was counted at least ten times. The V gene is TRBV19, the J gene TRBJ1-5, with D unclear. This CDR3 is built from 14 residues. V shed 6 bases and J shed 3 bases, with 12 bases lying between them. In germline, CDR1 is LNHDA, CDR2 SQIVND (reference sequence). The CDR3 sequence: CASSRTVDNQPQHF. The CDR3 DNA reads TGTGCCAGTAGCCGCACAGTGGACAATCAGCCCCAGCATTTT.

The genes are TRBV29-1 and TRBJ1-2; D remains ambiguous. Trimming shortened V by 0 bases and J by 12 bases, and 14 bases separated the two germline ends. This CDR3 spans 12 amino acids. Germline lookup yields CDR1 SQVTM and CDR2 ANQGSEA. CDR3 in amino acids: CSVEERRSGNTF. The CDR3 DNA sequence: TGCAGCGTTGAAGAGCGGAGGTCCGGAAACACCTTC.

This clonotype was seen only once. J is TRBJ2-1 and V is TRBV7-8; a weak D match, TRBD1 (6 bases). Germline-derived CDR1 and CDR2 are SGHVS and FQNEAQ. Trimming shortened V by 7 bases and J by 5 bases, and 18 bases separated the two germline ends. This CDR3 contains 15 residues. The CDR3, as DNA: TGTGCCAGCATCCAGCCAACAGGGCACAACAATGAGCAGTTCTTC. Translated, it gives CASIQPTGHNNEQFF.

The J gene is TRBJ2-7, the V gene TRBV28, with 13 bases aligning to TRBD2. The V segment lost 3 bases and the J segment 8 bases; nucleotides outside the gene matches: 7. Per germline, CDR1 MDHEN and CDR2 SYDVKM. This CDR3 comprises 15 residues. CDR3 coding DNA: TGTGCCAGCAGTTTCGCGGGACTAGCGGGGAAAAAGCAGTACTTC. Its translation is CASSFAGLAGKKQYF.

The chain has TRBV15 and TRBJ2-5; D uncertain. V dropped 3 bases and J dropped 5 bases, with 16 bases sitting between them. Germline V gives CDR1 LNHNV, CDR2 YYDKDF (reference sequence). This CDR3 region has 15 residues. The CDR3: CATSSQDVARETQYF. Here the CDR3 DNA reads TGTGCCACCAGCAGCCAAGATGTGGCGCGGGAGACCCAGTACTTC.

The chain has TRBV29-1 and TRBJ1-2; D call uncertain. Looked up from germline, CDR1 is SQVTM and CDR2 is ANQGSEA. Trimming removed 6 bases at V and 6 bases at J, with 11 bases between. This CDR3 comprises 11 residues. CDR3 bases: TGCAGCGTAATGGTGGCTGATGGCTACACCTTC. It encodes CSVMVADGYTF.

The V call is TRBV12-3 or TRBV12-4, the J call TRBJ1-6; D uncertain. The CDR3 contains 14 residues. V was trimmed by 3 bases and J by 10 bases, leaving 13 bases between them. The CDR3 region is CASSLGSIGSPLHF. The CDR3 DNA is TGTGCCAGCAGTTTGGGGTCTATTGGCTCACCCCTCCACTTT.

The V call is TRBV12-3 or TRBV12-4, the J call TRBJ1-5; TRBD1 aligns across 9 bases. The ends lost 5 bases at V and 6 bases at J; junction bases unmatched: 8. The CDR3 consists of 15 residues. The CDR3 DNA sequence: TGTGCCAGCAGTAAGAGACAGGGGGTTGGTCAGCCCCAGCATTTT. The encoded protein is CASSKRQGVGQPQHF.